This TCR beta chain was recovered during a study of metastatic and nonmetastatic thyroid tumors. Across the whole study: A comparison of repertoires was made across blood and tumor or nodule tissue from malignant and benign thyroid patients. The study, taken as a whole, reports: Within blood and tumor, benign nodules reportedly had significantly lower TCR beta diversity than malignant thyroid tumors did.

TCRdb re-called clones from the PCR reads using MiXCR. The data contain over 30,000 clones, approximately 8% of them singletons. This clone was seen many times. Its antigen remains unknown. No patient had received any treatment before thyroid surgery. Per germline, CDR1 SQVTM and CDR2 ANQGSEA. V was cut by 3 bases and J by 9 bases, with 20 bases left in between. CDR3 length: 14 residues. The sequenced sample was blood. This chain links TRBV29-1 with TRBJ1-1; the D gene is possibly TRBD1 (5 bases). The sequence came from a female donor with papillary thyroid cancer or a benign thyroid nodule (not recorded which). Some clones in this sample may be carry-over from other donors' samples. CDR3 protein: CSVDSWGSTIKAFF. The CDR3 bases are TGCAGCGTTGATTCGTGGGGGTCGACGATTAAAGCTTTCTTT.